Following are 32 T cell receptor beta chains from one sample sequenced in a study of tissue T cells after allogeneic stem cell transplantation. Clones were read by immunoSEQ multiplex PCR, and TCRdb kept only the in-frame ones, dropping some. The sample carries under 7,000 clones, roughly half recorded once. Regarding time point: mouse harvest day 7 after allogeneic transplant. Each mouse received 10^7 T-cell-depleted marrow cells plus 10^6 splenic CD5+ T cells by tail vein. Sample: gut tissue. These receptors all come from a female BALB/c mouse given C57BL/6 T cells with graft-versus-host disease after an allogeneic hematopoietic cell transplant.

This clone showed up just once. Genes here carry mouse names. The read stops 1 residue short of the end of the CDR3; the missing end is completed from the germline J gene. The chain recombines TRBV23 with TRBJ1-1; no check of the table's D call, TRBD1, against the DNA was made. The V gene's germline CDR1 is KGHTA and CDR2 FQNQQP. This CDR3 region has 13 residues. The CDR3 DNA, read in part, is TGCTCCAGCAGTGGACAGACAAACACAGAAGTCTTC. This sequence encodes CSSSGQTNTEVF. The CDR3 reads in full as CSSSGQTNTEVFF. Full variable domain (missing parts from reference TRBV23 and TRBJ1-1): DAAVTQKPRYLIKMKGQEAEMKCIPEKGHTAVFWYQQKQSKELKFLIYFQNQQPLDQIDMVKERFSAVCPSSSLCSLGIRTCEAEDSALYLCSSSGQTNTEVFFGKGTRLTVV.

This clone is labeled medium-sized. The gene names here belong to mouse. The read falls 1 residue short of the CDR3 end, and the missing part is taken from the germline J gene. V usage is TRBV5 and J usage is TRBJ1-4; TRBD1 is a possible D gene (6 bases). Germline CDR1 is LGHNA and CDR2 is YNLKQL (reference sequence). The CDR3 runs to 15 residues. Trimming shortened V by 4 bases and J by 3 bases, and 12 bases separated the two germline ends. The CDR3 loop is CASSPSGHPNERLFF. The CDR3 DNA, read in part, is TGTGCCAGCAGCCCTTCGGGACACCCCAACGAAAGATTATTT.

A few counts support this clone. Gene names denote mouse genes. The CDR3 end falls 1 residue outside the read, so it is completed with the germline J gene. J is TRBJ2-7 and V is TRBV15; 9 bases are a match to TRBD1. Germline CDR1 reads SGHND; CDR2 reads FRSKSL. CDR3 length: 12 amino acids. V was pared by 5 bases and J by 6 bases, with 2 bases of the junction left unmatched. The CDR3 sequence: CASSRTGVEQYF. CDR3 bases read: TGTGCCAGCAGTCGGACAGGGGTTGAACAGTAC.

This clone was seen only a few times. The listed genes are named as in mouse. The read terminates 1 residue before the CDR3 end, so the remaining end is supplied by the germline J gene. This sequence joins TRBV13-1 and TRBJ2-1; tentative D call: TRBD1 (5 bases). The germline V gene encodes CDR1 NSHNY and CDR2 SYGAGN. V lost 1 base and J lost 1, with 6 bases in between. The CDR3 covers 14 residues. CDR3 sequence reads: CASSDQGNYAEQFF. The CDR3 DNA, read in part, is TGTGCCAGCAGTGATCAGGGAAACTATGCTGAGCAGTTC.

A remark on this clone: Gene names are mouse gene names. The read gets to within 1 residue of the CDR3 end, and the germline J gene fills in the rest. The chain employs TRBV26 and TRBJ1-1, with TRBD1 matching over 7 bases. The CDR3 has 10 amino acids. With 6 bases clipped from V and 8 bases from J, the junction kept 0 bases outside the gene matches. Germline V gene lookup returns CDR1 KGHPV and CDR2 FQNQEV (reference sequence). CDR3: CASRQGEVFF. Incomplete CDR3 DNA: TGTGCCAGCAGACAGGGGGAAGTCTTC.

This clone was counted between two and nine times. Gene names denote mouse genes. Read sequence stops 1 residue before the CDR3 end, and the germline J gene provides the missing end. J is TRBJ1-4 and V is TRBV26; TRBD1 is a possible D gene (6 bases). Germline CDR1 and CDR2: KGHPV and FQNQEV (reference sequence). Trimming cost V 4 bases and J 3 bases, with 12 bases left between them. CDR3 length: 15 residues. CDR3 residues: CASSQQGRANERLFF. The CDR3 DNA, read in part, is TGTGCCAGCAGTCAACAGGGACGGGCCAACGAAAGATTATTT.

This clone turned up a few times. Genes here carry mouse names. Read coverage stops 1 residue before the CDR3 terminus; the germline J gene supplies the remainder. The rearrangement joins TRBV13-3 to TRBJ2-1, with TRBD2 matching 8 bases. V lost 0 bases to trimming and J lost 0 bases; unmatched junction nucleotides: 5. Germline CDR1 and CDR2: NNHDY and SYVADS. This CDR3 region has 17 residues. The CDR3 loop reads CASSDARGGLNYAEQFF. The sequenced CDR3 bases are TGTGCCAGCAGTGATGCACGGGGGGGGCTTAACTATGCTGAGCAGTTC.

To note about this clone: Gene and germline names: mouse. The CDR3 reads CASSQGNNSPLYF. CDR3 DNA, as far as it was read: TGTGCCAGCAGTCAGGGAAATAATTCGCCCCTCTAC. The rearrangement uses TRBV26 and TRBJ1-6, with D unresolved. Coverage ceases 1 residue before the CDR3 finishes, and the germline J gene fills in the end. TRBJ1-6 is assigned to the ORF class and has an uncertain function. The CDR3 runs to 13 residues. Germline values: CDR1 KGHPV, CDR2 FQNQEV (reference sequence). V gave up 4 bases and J gave up 5 bases, with 6 bases separating them.

In its sample, this clone was seen a few times. Gene names and germline refer to mouse. The observed sequence ends 1 residue before the CDR3 terminus, with the missing tail filled in from the germline J gene. The chain employs TRBV23 and TRBJ2-5; the table's D call of TRBD1 was not tested on the DNA. The CDR3 has 14 amino acids. Germline V gene data show CDR1 as KGHTA and CDR2 as FQNQQP. The CDR3 spells CSSSQTINQDTQYF. The part of the CDR3 DNA that was read is TGCTCCAGCAGTCAAACAATTAACCAAGACACCCAGTAC.

On this clone: A read error may account for a junction end that differs from germline. The gene symbols are mouse symbols. The read terminates 1 residue before the CDR3 end, so the remaining end is supplied by the germline J gene. This chain joins TRBV1 and TRBJ2-5; D not resolved. The length of the CDR3 is 11 residues. CDR1 is NSQYPW and CDR2 is LRSPGD in the germline V gene (reference sequence). The CDR3 sequence: CTCSMGDAQYF. CDR3 DNA, as far as it was read: TGCACCTGCAGCATGGGAGACGCCCAGTAC.

As regards this clone: Gene names and germline refer to mouse. The read finishes 1 residue shy of the CDR3 end, and the germline J gene is used to complete it. This sequence joins TRBV2 and TRBJ2-7; D might be TRBD1 or TRBD2, each matching 5 bases. The CDR3 loop spans 12 amino acids. Germline values: CDR1 LGHNA, CDR2 YSYQKL. V was trimmed by 4 bases and J by 6 bases, leaving 10 bases between them. The CDR3 DNA, read in part, is TGTGCCAGCAGCCCTCCCGGGACTGAACAGTAC. Protein product: CASSPPGTEQY. The full CDR3 sequence reads CASSPPGTEQYF.

Comment on this clone: The gene names given are mouse names. The observed sequence ends 1 residue before the CDR3 terminus, with the missing tail filled in from the germline J gene. The chain uses TRBV26 and TRBJ2-5; D is unresolved. This CDR3 is 13 amino acids long. V lost 4 bases and J 0 bases, leaving 5 bases between the germline ends. Germline values: CDR1 KGHPV, CDR2 FQNQEV (reference sequence). CDR3: CASSQGNQDTQYF. Incomplete CDR3 DNA: TGTGCCAGCAGTCAAGGTAACCAAGACACCCAGTAC.

Concerning this clone itself: Gene names refer to mouse genes. Sequencing ends 1 residue short of the CDR3 end; the germline J gene provides the rest. The chain links TRBV13-1 to TRBJ1-1; D is uncertain. CDR1 is NSHNY and CDR2 is SYGAGN in the germline V gene. V gave up 4 bases and J gave up 4 bases, with 8 bases separating them. The CDR3 spans 12 residues. CDR3 DNA (partial): TGTGCCAGCAGTTTCAGCCTCACAGAAGTCTTC. It specifies CASSFSLTEVF. The full CDR3 is CASSFSLTEVFF.

Concerning this clone itself: Germline and genes here are mouse. The read stops 1 residue short of the end of the CDR3; the missing end is completed from the germline J gene. The rearrangement links TRBV13-2 to TRBJ2-5, with 8 bases that match TRBD2. J lost 6 bases, V lost 3 bases, and 9 bases had no gene match. CDR3 length equals 15 residues. Germline V gene data show CDR1 as NNHNN and CDR2 as SYGAGS (reference sequence). The CDR3 sequence is CASGVSDWVGDTQYF. CDR3 DNA (partial): TGTGCCAGCGGTGTCTCGGACTGGGTGGGGGACACCCAGTAC.

Of note for this clone: Gene and germline names: mouse. The read finishes 1 residue shy of the CDR3 end, and the germline J gene is used to complete it. J is TRBJ2-7 and V is TRBV23; whether TRBD2, the table's D call, matches the DNA was not checked. The CDR3 is made up of 13 amino acids. Germline lookup yields CDR1 KGHTA and CDR2 FQNQQP. The CDR3: CSSSRDSPYEQYF. The DNA read from the CDR3 is TGCTCCAGCAGTCGGGACTCCCCTTATGAACAGTAC. The full variable domain, in which reference TRBV23 and TRBJ2-7 provide the parts outside the CDR3, is DAAVTQKPRYLIKMKGQEAEMKCIPEKGHTAVFWYQQKQSKELKFLIYFQNQQPLDQIDMVKERFSAVCPSSSLCSLGIRTCEAEDSALYLCSSSRDSPYEQYFGPGTRLTVL.

This clone was seen a few times. Genes and germline are mouse. The observed sequence ends 1 residue before the CDR3 terminus, with the missing tail filled in from the germline J gene. The chain links TRBV13-1 to TRBJ2-3, with D hard to call. The CDR3 extends over 15 amino acids. Trimming stripped 2 bases from V and 0 bases from J, with 10 bases between. Germline V gives CDR1 NSHNY, CDR2 SYGAGN. The CDR3 DNA, read in part, is TGTGCCAGCAGTGACGACATCCCTAGTGCAGAAACGCTGTAT. It is translated as CASSDDIPSAETLY. The full CDR3 protein is CASSDDIPSAETLYF.

Comments on this clone: Any gene name here is a mouse gene name. Read coverage stops 1 residue before the CDR3 terminus; the germline J gene supplies the remainder. The chain recombines TRBV12-2 with TRBJ1-6; D remains ambiguous. TRBJ1-6 is marked as an open reading frame, function uncertain. There are 15 residues in the CDR3. The germline V gene encodes CDR1 SGHLS and CDR2 HYDKME. Trimming pared 0 bases from V and 5 bases from J, leaving 10 bases between. The CDR3 bases that were read are TGTGCCAGCTCTCTCGATGGCAGAAATAATTCGCCCCTCTAC. Its protein is CASSLDGRNNSPLY. The entire CDR3 protein is CASSLDGRNNSPLYF.

A note on this clone: The genes are named according to mouse. The read terminates 1 residue ahead of where the CDR3 ends, so the germline J gene completes it. The chain joins TRBV3 to TRBJ1-1; D uncertain. The V and J ends lost 3 bases and 1 base respectively, with 6 bases between them. From germline, CDR1 is SNHLY and CDR2 FYNGKV (reference sequence). The length of the CDR3 is 13 residues. The DNA read from the CDR3 is TGTGCCAGCAGCTTGAAACAAAACACAGAAGTCTTC. Translating gives CASSLKQNTEVF. In full, the CDR3 is CASSLKQNTEVFF.

Concerning this clone: Gene names and germline match the mouse. The CDR3 sequence is CAWSLEGGGNSPLYF. The CDR3 bases that were read are TGTGCCTGGAGTCTAGAGGGGGGCGGGAATTCGCCCCTCTAC. V and J are TRBV31 and TRBJ1-6; D possibly corresponds to TRBD1 (6 bases). The read comes to an end 1 residue before the CDR3 does, leaving the germline J gene to fill in the end. TRBJ1-6 is sorted into the ORF group, with uncertain function. V shed 0 bases and J shed 7 bases, with 13 bases lying between them. Germline lookup yields CDR1 GKSSPN and CDR2 SITVG. This CDR3 is built from 15 residues.

As to this clone: Gene names and germline refer to mouse. The read halts 1 residue ahead of the CDR3 end, with the missing end drawn from the germline J gene. V usage is TRBV23 and J usage is TRBJ2-5; the DNA was not used to check the table's D call, TRBD2. Germline V gene data show CDR1 as KGHTA and CDR2 as FQNQQP. The CDR3 runs 16 residues. The CDR3 here is CSSRRLGGGLQDTQYF. The DNA read from the CDR3 is TGCTCCAGCAGGAGACTGGGGGGAGGCCTCCAAGACACCCAGTAC.

The table lists this clone with a few counts. Mouse gene names apply. The CDR3 end is not reached by the read, which stops 1 residue before it; the germline J gene fills it in. The V call is TRBV13-3, the J call TRBJ2-1, with 7 nucleotides matching TRBD2. Germline lookup yields CDR1 NNHDY and CDR2 SYVADS. J gave up 4 bases and V 0 bases, and 1 base lay outside the gene matches. The CDR3 runs 14 residues. The chain's CDR3 is CASSDDWGYAEQFF. Partial CDR3 DNA: TGTGCCAGCAGTGATGACTGGGGATATGCTGAGCAGTTC.

In regard to this clone: Gene names denote mouse genes. The sequence runs out 1 residue before the end of the CDR3; the remainder is reconstructed from the germline J gene. Distinct nucleotide sequences in the sample also encode this CDR3. This rearrangement joins TRBV3 to TRBJ1-1; 7 bases fit TRBD1. This CDR3 spans 14 amino acids. V shed 4 bases and J 0 bases; nucleotides not matched to a gene: 2. CDR1 is SNHLY and CDR2 is FYNGKV in the germline V gene (reference sequence). The covered CDR3 bases are TGTGCCAGCAGCTCTCAGGGGGCAAACACAGAAGTCTTC. It yields the protein CASSSQGANTEVF. The whole CDR3 region reads CASSSQGANTEVFF. Full variable domain (outside the CDR3, taken from reference TRBV3 and TRBJ1-1): GPKVLQIPSHQIIDMGQMVTLNCDPVSNHLYFYWYKQILGQQMEFLVNFYNGKVMEKSKLFKDQFSVERPDGSYFTLKIQPTALEDSAVYFCASSSQGANTEVFFGKGTRLTVV.

Turning to this clone: The gene names given are mouse names. The read ends 1 residue early relative to the CDR3; the germline J gene fills the gap. The chain employs TRBV5 and TRBJ2-3; 8 bases fit TRBD2. Trimming removed 1 base from V and 0 bases from J; junction bases left unmatched: 3. The CDR3 runs 16 residues. CDR1 and CDR2 (germline): LGHNA, YNLKQL (reference sequence). The DNA read from the CDR3 is TGTGCCAGCAGCCAAGGGACTGGGCCTAGTGCAGAAACGCTGTAT. Its protein product is CASSQGTGPSAETLY. The CDR3, in full, reads CASSQGTGPSAETLYF.

This clone was seen a few times. Any gene name here is a mouse gene name. Coverage ceases 1 residue before the CDR3 finishes, and the germline J gene fills in the end. The chain employs TRBV5 and TRBJ1-4; maybe TRBD1 (6 bases). The V gene's germline CDR1 is LGHNA and CDR2 YNLKQL (reference sequence). Trimming removed 6 bases at V and 0 bases at J, with 14 bases between. This CDR3 region has 16 residues. The CDR3 loop is CASRSRGRVSNERLFF. The CDR3 DNA, read in part, is TGTGCCAGCAGGAGCAGGGGAAGGGTTTCCAACGAAAGATTATTT.

As to this clone: Here the gene names and germline are mouse. The observed sequence ends 1 residue before the CDR3 terminus, with the missing tail filled in from the germline J gene. This chain joins TRBV13-2 and TRBJ1-1; 7 nucleotides align to TRBD1. Germline V gives CDR1 NNHNN, CDR2 SYGAGS (reference sequence). The CDR3 length is 13 residues. V trimming: 5 bases; J trimming: 1 base; junction bases outside the gene matches: 2. The CDR3 spells CASGGQKNTEVFF. The CDR3 DNA, read in part, is TGTGCCAGCGGGGGACAGAAAAACACAGAAGTCTTC.

With respect to this clone: Gene names are mouse gene names. The sequence runs out 1 residue before the end of the CDR3; the remainder is reconstructed from the germline J gene. The chain combines TRBV12-2 with TRBJ2-5, with 8 bases matching TRBD2. Looked up from germline, CDR1 is SGHLS and CDR2 is HYDKME. The CDR3 runs to 14 residues. V trimming: 0 bases; J trimming: 8 bases; junction bases outside the gene matches: 6. CDR3 loop: CASSLGVGGGTQYF. CDR3 bases read: TGTGCCAGCTCTCTCGGAGTGGGGGGGGGCACCCAGTAC.

This clone has only a few counts. Gene names denote mouse genes. The sequenced CDR3 bases are TGTGCCAGCAGCTTCGGACTGGGATATGAACAGTAC. Translating gives CASSFGLGYEQY. The CDR3 in its entirety is CASSFGLGYEQYF. The genes are TRBV3 and TRBJ2-7, with TRBD2 identical over 8 bases. Read coverage stops 1 residue before the CDR3 terminus; the germline J gene supplies the remainder. This CDR3 has 13 amino acids. V shed 3 bases, J shed 4 bases, and the junction held 2 bases outside the gene matches. In germline, CDR1 is SNHLY, CDR2 FYNGKV (reference sequence).

Concerning this clone: These gene names are mouse names. The sequence runs out 1 residue before the end of the CDR3; the remainder is reconstructed from the germline J gene. This rearrangement joins TRBV3 to TRBJ2-7; 11 bases are a match to TRBD2. The CDR3 contains 14 residues. Germline loops: CDR1 SNHLY, CDR2 FYNGKV (reference sequence). V lost 5 bases and J lost 2; bases outside the gene matches: 2. CDR3 residues: CASSELGGPYEQYF. The sequenced part of the CDR3 DNA is TGTGCCAGCAGCGAACTGGGGGGGCCCTATGAACAGTAC.

Comments on this clone: The gene names here belong to mouse. The CDR3 end lies 1 residue beyond the end of the read and is filled in from the germline J gene. V gene TRBV26 combines with J gene TRBJ1-1, with D tentatively TRBD1 (5 bases). V was clipped by 2 bases and J by 0 bases, with 7 bases between them. CDR3 size: 14 residues. The germline V gene has CDR1 KGHPV and CDR2 FQNQEV (reference sequence). CDR3 region: CASSLGTANTEVFF. The sequenced CDR3 bases are TGTGCCAGCAGTCTGGGGACTGCAAACACAGAAGTCTTC.

Notes on this clone: Genes and germline come from the mouse. With the read ending 1 residue before the CDR3 end, the germline J gene is used to fill in that end. This chain uses TRBV26 with TRBJ2-7; TRBD1 matches at 9 bases. This CDR3 contains 14 residues. Germline assignment: CDR1 KGHPV and CDR2 FQNQEV (reference sequence). Germline trimming cut 2 bases from V and 7 bases from J; bases unmatched to any gene: 6. The sequenced part of the CDR3 DNA is TGTGCCAGCAGTCTGCGTTGGACAGGGGTGGAACAGTAC. This translates into CASSLRWTGVEQY. The full CDR3 protein is CASSLRWTGVEQYF.

As to this clone: One junction end does not reproduce the germline sequence, and a read error may be involved. The gene names given are mouse names. The read ends 1 residue early relative to the CDR3; the germline J gene fills the gap. The chain uses TRBV26 and TRBJ2-5, with TRBD2 matching 8 bases. This CDR3 region has 14 residues. Germline CDR1 and CDR2: KGHPV and FQNQEV (reference sequence). CDR3 protein: CASTLTGVQDTQYF. The part of the CDR3 DNA that was read is TGTGCCAGCACTCTGACTGGGGTCCAAGACACCCAGTAC.

On this clone itself: Gene names are mouse gene names. The read terminates 1 residue ahead of where the CDR3 ends, so the germline J gene completes it. The rearrangement links TRBV13-2 to TRBJ1-3; D is undetermined. The CDR3 contains 14 residues. Trimming shortened V by 0 bases and J by 0 bases, and 4 bases separated the two germline ends. Per germline, CDR1 NNHNN and CDR2 SYGAGS (reference sequence). The CDR3 sequence is CASGDVDSGNTLYF. The CDR3 DNA, read in part, is TGTGCCAGCGGTGATGTAGATTCTGGAAATACGCTCTAT.